These 17 T cell receptor beta chains came from one sample sequenced in a study of T cell repertoires in cytomegalovirus infection. TCRdb itself ran the reads through MiXCR, one entry per CDR3 protein. Found here are a few hundred thousand distinct CDR3 sequences, 8% to 10% of them singletons; the top ten hold about 3.9%. What was sequenced was PBMCs. The receptors derive from a human donor in good health (CMV status not recorded). Some clones in this sample may be carry-over from other donors' samples.

This chain uses TRBV12-3 or TRBV12-4 with TRBJ1-6; TRBD1 is a possible D gene (5 bases). The CDR3 length is 14 residues. V was cut by 5 bases and J by 9 bases, with 14 bases left in between. The CDR3: CASSRGTGASPLHF. CDR3 nucleotide sequence: TGTGCCAGCAGTCGCGGGACGGGAGCTTCACCCCTCCACTTT.

The chain carries TRBV6-2 or TRBV6-3 and TRBJ2-7; 9 nucleotides line up with TRBD1. V lost 6 bases, J lost 6 bases, and 3 bases stayed unmatched. Germline V gene data show CDR1 as MNHEY and CDR2 as SVGEGT. The CDR3 runs 12 residues. The CDR3 loop is CASRPGQGEQYF. CDR3 coding DNA: TGTGCCAGCAGGCCGGGACAGGGCGAGCAGTACTTC.

This clonotype was detected only a few times. J is TRBJ2-1 and V is TRBV10-3; 12 bases match TRBD2. J was trimmed by 3 bases and V by 4 bases; bases with no gene match: 10. The germline V gene encodes CDR1 ENHRY and CDR2 SYGVKD. CDR3 length equals 18 residues. CDR3 in DNA: TGTGCCATCAGTGGGACTAGCGGGACCTTGACGCACTACAATGAGCAGTTCTTC. Its protein is CAISGTSGTLTHYNEQFF.

This chain uses TRBV12-3 or TRBV12-4 with TRBJ1-1; D is ambiguous. V lost 6 bases, J lost 4 bases, and 18 bases lay in between. The CDR3 runs to 15 residues. CDR3 sequence (DNA): TGTGCCAGCAGCCCCCGAGGCCTTCGGCCCACTGAAGCTTTCTTT. Protein sequence: CASSPRGLRPTEAFF.

The chain combines TRBV4-1 with TRBJ1-2, with D possibly being TRBD1 (5 bases). V lost 0 bases and J 2 bases, leaving 16 bases between the germline ends. The CDR3 sequence is 17 residues long. Germline CDR1 is MGHRA and CDR2 is YSYEKL. CDR3 in DNA: TGCGCCAGCAGCCAAGAGGTTAAGGGGCATCGAAACTATGGCTACACCTTC. It codes for CASSQEVKGHRNYGYTF.

The V gene is TRBV29-1, the J gene TRBJ1-2; 9 bases are a match to TRBD1. V trimming: 3 bases; J trimming: 7 bases; junction bases outside the gene matches: 6. CDR1 and CDR2 (germline): SQVTM, ANQGSEA. The CDR3 runs 13 residues. CDR3 in DNA: TGCAGCGTTGAGGAACAGGGGGCGCGTGGCTACACCTTC. Protein product: CSVEEQGARGYTF.

As to this clonotype: Just one base apart from a much larger clone, this may be a read error. The chain joins TRBV7-2 to TRBJ2-3; maybe TRBD2 (6 bases). This CDR3 region has 14 residues. Germline V CDR1 and CDR2: SGHTA, FQGNSA. With 1 base removed from V and 11 bases from J, the gap between germline ends came to 16 bases. CDR3 nucleotides: TGTGCCAGCAGCTTAGGGCGGGATCTGAATATGCAGTATTTT. It codes for CASSLGRDLNMQYF.

This clonotype occurred many times. The junction departs from the called germline gene at one end, perhaps through a read error. The V gene is TRBV7-2, the J gene TRBJ2-7; 9 bases map to TRBD2. Germline V CDR1 and CDR2: SGHTA, FQGNSA. The CDR3 consists of 14 residues. This CDR3 is CASSLAGRRDEQYF. CDR3 coding DNA: TGTGCCAGCAGCCTAGCGGGGAGGAGGGACGAGCAGTACTTC.

This clonotype was found a few times. J is TRBJ2-7 and V is TRBV7-8, with TRBD2 matching over 9 bases. The V segment lost 3 bases and the J segment 5 bases; nucleotides outside the gene matches: 8. Germline V gives CDR1 SGHVS, CDR2 FQNEAQ. The CDR3 contains 15 residues. The DNA of the CDR3 is TGTGCCAGCAGCTTCGGGCGGGAGGGCCACAACGAGCAGTACTTC. Its protein is CASSFGREGHNEQYF. Complete variable domain (other parts from reference TRBV7-8 and TRBJ2-7): GAGVSQSPRYKVAKRGQDVALRCDPISGHVSLFWYQQALGQGPEFLTYFQNEAQLDKSGLPSDRFFAERPEGSVSTLKIQRTQQEDSAVYLCASSFGREGHNEQYFGPGTRLTVT.

The rearrangement joins TRBV6-5 to TRBJ2-7; no clear D. The CDR3 has 14 amino acids. CDR1 and CDR2 (germline): MNHEY, SVGAGI. V was cut by 0 bases and J by 6 bases, with 12 bases left in between. CDR3 sequence (DNA): TGTGCCAGCAGTTACTCCGAAACCCAGGCCGAGCAGTACTTC. It specifies CASSYSETQAEQYF.

This clonotype occurred many times. The chain employs TRBV6-2 or TRBV6-3 and TRBJ2-1, with TRBD2 matching over 7 bases. The CDR3 has 13 amino acids. J was trimmed by 7 bases and V by 6 bases; bases with no gene match: 6. CDR1 is MNHEY, CDR2 SVGEGT, per germline. The CDR3 spells CASRGGKGNEQFF. CDR3 DNA sequence: TGTGCCAGCAGGGGGGGGAAAGGAAATGAGCAGTTCTTC.

This clonotype was recorded many times. The chain has TRBV7-2 and TRBJ2-3, with unresolved D. CDR1 and CDR2 (germline): SGHTA, FQGNSA. Trimming left V 3 bases short and J 2 bases short, with 6 bases between. The CDR3 spans 13 residues. CDR3 nucleotide sequence: TGTGCCAGCAGCTTTTCTAACACAGATACGCAGTATTTT. Residues: CASSFSNTDTQYF.

This clonotype was seen a handful of times. This chain's CDR3 is CSARAQGRTGELFF. DNA of the CDR3: TGCAGTGCTAGAGCACAGGGGAGGACCGGGGAGCTGTTTTTT. The rearrangement uses TRBV20-1 and TRBJ2-2; TRBD1 is a possible D gene (7 bases). The CDR3 is 14 amino acids. Trimming pared 1 base from V and 5 bases from J, leaving 11 bases between. The germline V gene encodes CDR1 DFQATT and CDR2 SNEGSKA (reference sequence).

The chain couples TRBV28 to TRBJ1-1; no reliable D call. The V gene's germline CDR1 is MDHEN and CDR2 SYDVKM. This CDR3 has 14 residues. The V gene lost 3 bases and the J gene lost 1 base, with 9 bases spanning the gap. This CDR3 is CASSFSGWNTEAFF. CDR3 DNA sequence: TGTGCCAGCAGTTTCTCGGGTTGGAACACTGAAGCTTTCTTT.

The sample holds many counts of this clonotype. V is TRBV11-2 and J is TRBJ2-3; no reliable D call. Trimming shortened V by 5 bases and J by 6 bases, and 15 bases separated the two germline ends. The germline V gene has CDR1 SGHAT and CDR2 FQNNGV. This CDR3 contains 14 residues. Here the CDR3 DNA reads TGTGCCAGCAGCCCACCTCGGTCGCCGGATACGCAGTATTTT. Its translation is CASSPPRSPDTQYF.

In its sample, this clonotype was seen many times. This rearrangement joins TRBV2 to TRBJ2-4; D is unclear. The CDR3 is 15 amino acids. Germline CDR1 and CDR2: SNHLY and FYNNEI. V lost 9 bases and J lost 2, with 17 bases in between. CDR3 in amino acids: CARNRRSISKNIQYF. The CDR3 region has the DNA TGTGCCAGGAACCGTCGAAGTATCTCCAAAAACATTCAGTACTTC.

This clonotype turned up a few times. This chain uses TRBV7-9 with TRBJ2-3; D is undetermined. V dropped 4 bases and J dropped 5 bases, with 10 bases sitting between them. The germline CDR1 and CDR2 sequences are SEHNR and FQNEAQ (reference sequence). This CDR3 region has 13 residues. The CDR3 region is CASSYEWGDTQYF. CDR3 DNA sequence: TGTGCCAGCAGCTACGAATGGGGAGATACGCAGTATTTT.